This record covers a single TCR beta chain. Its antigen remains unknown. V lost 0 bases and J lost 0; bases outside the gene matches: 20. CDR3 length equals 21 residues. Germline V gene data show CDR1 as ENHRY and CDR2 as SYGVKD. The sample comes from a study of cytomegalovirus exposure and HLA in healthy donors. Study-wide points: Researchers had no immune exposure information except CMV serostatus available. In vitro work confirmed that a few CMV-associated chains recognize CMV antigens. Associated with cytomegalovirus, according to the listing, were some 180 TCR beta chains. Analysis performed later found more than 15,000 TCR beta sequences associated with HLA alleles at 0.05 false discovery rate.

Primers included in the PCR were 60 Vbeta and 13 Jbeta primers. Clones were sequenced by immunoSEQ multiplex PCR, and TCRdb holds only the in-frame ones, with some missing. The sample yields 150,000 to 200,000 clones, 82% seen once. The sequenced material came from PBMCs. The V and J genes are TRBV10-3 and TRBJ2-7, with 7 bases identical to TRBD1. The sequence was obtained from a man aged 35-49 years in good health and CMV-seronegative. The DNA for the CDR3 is TGTGCCATCAGTGAGTCGCGGGTATTTAGACTGGGGGACAGCAGCTCCTACGAGCAGTACTTC. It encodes CAISESRVFRLGDSSSYEQYF.